This paragraph reports one T cell receptor beta chain. The data were taken from a study of blood T cell repertoires in COVID-19. Germline V gives CDR1 MNHEY, CDR2 SVGAGI. With 2 bases removed from V and 4 bases from J, the gap between germline ends came to 15 bases. This CDR3 has 16 amino acids. Clones were read by immunoSEQ multiplex PCR, and TCRdb kept only the in-frame ones, dropping some. The repertoire consists of about 350,000 clones, with about 93% occurring once and the leading ten covering roughly 3%. The sample was peripheral blood. The source is a woman under 30 who had recovered from COVID-19. The chain couples TRBV6-5 to TRBJ1-3; perhaps TRBD1 as D (6 bases). The CDR3: CASSYTNREPGNTIYF. The CDR3 nucleotides are TGTGCCAGCAGTTACACAAACAGGGAGCCCGGAAACACCATATATTTT.